The 4 T cell receptor beta chains below come from one sample, sequenced in a study of blood T cell repertoires in COVID-19. Measured with immunoSEQ multiplex PCR; TCRdb has only the in-frame clones, and not every one. This sample has over 200,000 clones, with roughly nine tenths found just once. The sequenced material came from PBMCs or T cells enriched from blood (not recorded which). These receptors originate from a man aged 25-40 years who had recovered from COVID-19.

Here the CDR3 DNA reads TGTGCCAGCAGTTACTCGAGCTTTCAGCCCCAGCATTTT. It yields the protein CASSYSSFQPQHF. The chain has TRBV6-5 and TRBJ1-5; D gene ambiguous. The V gene lost 0 bases and the J gene lost 6 bases, with 6 bases spanning the gap. The CDR3 totals 13 residues. The germline CDR1 and CDR2 sequences are MNHEY and SVGAGI.

The chain links TRBV5-4 to TRBJ1-2; 12 positions match TRBD1. The J segment lost 0 bases and the V segment lost 3 bases, leaving 9 bases of the junction unmatched. The CDR3 length is 18 residues. Germline V gives CDR1 SGHNT, CDR2 YYREEE (reference sequence). CDR3 amino acids: CASSSDPGQGASNYGYTF. The CDR3 coding sequence is TGTGCCAGCAGCTCGGACCCGGGACAGGGGGCTTCTAACTATGGCTACACCTTC. The entire variable domain, with the rest obtained from reference TRBV5-4 and TRBJ1-2, is as follows: ETGVTQSPTHLIKTRGQQVTLRCSSQSGHNTVSWYQQALGQGPQFIFQYYREEENGRGNFPPRFSGLQFPNYSSELNVNALELDDSALYLCASSSDPGQGASNYGYTFGSGTRLTVV.

The chain uses TRBV20-1 and TRBJ2-3; D ambiguous. The germline V and J ends were trimmed by 3 bases and 4 bases, with 14 bases remaining between them. This CDR3 has 14 residues. Germline-derived CDR1 and CDR2 are DFQATT and SNEGSKA (reference sequence). CDR3 in amino acids: CSASALASADTQYF. The CDR3 nucleotides read TGCAGTGCTAGTGCCTTAGCTTCAGCAGATACGCAGTATTTT.

V is TRBV6-5 and J is TRBJ1-3; D perhaps matches TRBD1 (5 bases). Germline V gene lookup returns CDR1 MNHEY and CDR2 SVGAGI. The CDR3 totals 14 residues. Trimming removed 5 bases at V and 1 base at J, with 9 bases between. The DNA for the CDR3 is TGTGCCAGCAGTCGTGGGGCTTCTGGAAACACCATATATTTT. This codes for CASSRGASGNTIYF.